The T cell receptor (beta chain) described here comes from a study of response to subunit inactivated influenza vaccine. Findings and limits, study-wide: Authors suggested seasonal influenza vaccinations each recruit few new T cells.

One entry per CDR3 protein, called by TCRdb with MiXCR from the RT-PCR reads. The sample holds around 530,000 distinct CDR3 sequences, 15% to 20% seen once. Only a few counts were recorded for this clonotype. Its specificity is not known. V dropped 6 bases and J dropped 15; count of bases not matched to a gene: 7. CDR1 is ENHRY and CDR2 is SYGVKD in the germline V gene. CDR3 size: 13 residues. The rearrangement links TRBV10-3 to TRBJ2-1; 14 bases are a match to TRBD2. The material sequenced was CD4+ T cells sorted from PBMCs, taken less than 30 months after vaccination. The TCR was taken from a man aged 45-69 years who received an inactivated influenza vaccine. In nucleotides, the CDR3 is TGTGCCATCAGCCAGACTAGCGGGGGGGATTCGTTCTTC. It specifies CAISQTSGGDSFF.